This entry concerns a single T cell receptor (beta chain). The target antigen is unknown. The data were obtained in a study of early T cells in non-severe SARS-CoV-2 infection. Background on the study: Unpaired chains resulted from sequencing bulk RNA of unsorted whole blood. Findings and caveats of the study: There was a bias toward anti-spike CD8 responses in VDJdb matching, which missed private and CD4 specificities.

Per the germline V gene, CDR1 is SGHTA and CDR2 is FQGTGA. V shed 1 base and J shed 8 bases, with 12 bases lying between them. This CDR3 is 14 amino acids long. Each cDNA molecule carried a unique molecular identifier. TCRdb itself ran the 5' RACE reads through MiXCR, one entry per CDR3 protein. The sample shows 55,000 to 75,000 distinct CDR3 sequences, roughly a tenth of them seen only once. V and J are TRBV7-3 and TRBJ2-1; no reliable D call. This TCR derives from an adult who was a healthcare worker with PCR-confirmed SARS-CoV-2 infection or an uninfected control (not recorded which). The specimen was whole blood. Here the CDR3 DNA reads TGTGCCAGCAGCTTAAATAACAAGCCTGATGAGCAGTTCTTC. Translation: CASSLNNKPDEQFF.